This TCR beta chain was captured by sequencing in a study of human T cells and chemical hapten exposure. Trimming took 6 bases from V and 1 from J, leaving 12 bases between them. CDR3 size: 14 residues. Germline V CDR1 and CDR2: MDHEN, SYDVKM. Separate cDNA molecules received unique molecular identifiers, which the library attached to them. TCRdb analysed the RACE reads with MiXCR anew, one entry per CDR3 protein. The sample holds 110,000 or so distinct CDR3 sequences, roughly a third seen once. Study findings and constraints: Sensitizing to DPC left TCRs with a frequency above 1 in 1000 unaltered.

Note on this clonotype: The target antigen is unknown.

Documented time point: patch test 3, about 24 weeks after DPC sensitization. Documented treatment: therapeutic diphenylcyclopropenone sensitization with weekly scalp DPC. This receptor was taken from a man aged 35 to 55 with alopecia areata. Some clones in this sample may be carry-over from other donors' samples. Material: whole blood, obtained in connection with sensitization to the hapten diphenylcyclopropenone (DPC). The rearrangement uses TRBV28 and TRBJ2-5, with a possible D match to TRBD2 (6 bases). For the CDR3, the DNA is TGTGCCAGCAGGGAAGCGGGCCGCCAAGAGACCCAGTACTTC. Translating gives CASREAGRQETQYF.